This is a list of T cell receptor beta chains from one sample in a study of human T cells and chemical hapten exposure. TCRdb itself ran the RACE reads through MiXCR, one entry per CDR3 protein. This sample has some 57,000 distinct CDR3 sequences, with around a tenth found just once. Sequenced here: whole blood, sampled in connection with sensitization to the hapten diphenylcyclopropenone (DPC). Receptors were obtained from a woman aged 30 to 39 with alopecia areata. Some clones in this sample may be carry-over from other donors' samples. The conserved cysteine and the conserved F or W are not part of the CDR3 here.

>TRBV6-1|TRBJ1-1
ASSEAVRGVSRTEAF
>TRBV3-1|TRBJ1-5
ASSQVDQPQH
>TRBV4-1|TRBJ2-7
ASSQTGGYEQY
>TRBV18|TRBJ2-7
ASSPKYYEQY
>TRBV14|TRBJ2-4
ASSQVESRNIQY
>TRBV5-1|TRBJ2-3
ASSLGQGSDTQY
>TRBV18|TRBJ2-2
ASSPGTGNTGELF
>TRBV6-2/TRBV6-3|TRBJ2-1
ASSAWEYNEQF
>TRBV6-6|TRBJ2-3
ASSSRTAGTDTQY
>TRBV10-3|TRBJ2-2
AISESSTGELF
>TRBV7-8|TRBJ1-1
ASSFGWNTEAF
>TRBV11-2|TRBJ2-1
ASRVAPGLAGGEGNEQF
>TRBV14|TRBJ2-3
ASSQETGVVTDTQY
>TRBV6-2/TRBV6-3|TRBJ2-4
ASNTRSAKNIQY
>TRBV5-4|TRBJ2-5
ASSLLAVQETQY
>TRBV5-6|TRBJ1-2
ASSLTQRGYGYT
>TRBV7-2|TRBJ1-2
ASSLDSGFYGYT
>TRBV27|TRBJ2-2
ASSSGVNTGELF
>TRBV7-9|TRBJ1-1
ASSPYGQGVTEAF
>TRBV5-1|TRBJ2-1
ASSSRGGGDNEQF
>TRBV3-1|TRBJ2-5
ASSQDAAAQETQY
>TRBV12-3/TRBV12-4|TRBJ1-4
ASSLSSGRSEKLF
>TRBV6-1|TRBJ2-6
ASSSSGANVLT
>TRBV6-6|TRBJ1-3
ATQLTRSGNTIY
>TRBV20-1|TRBJ1-2
SARDGVNYGYT
>TRBV28|TRBJ1-1
ASSLLVARAAF
>TRBV4-3|TRBJ2-3
ASSQDHRQGGDTQY